This is a list of T cell receptor beta chains from one sample in a study of early T cells in non-severe SARS-CoV-2 infection. TCRdb reprocessed the 5' RACE reads with MiXCR, giving one entry per CDR3 protein. The sample lists approximately 33,000 distinct CDR3 sequences, 5.3% seen once, with 25% to 30% in the top ten. The sequenced sample consisted of whole blood. Receptors originate from an adult who was a healthcare worker with PCR-confirmed SARS-CoV-2 infection or an uninfected control (not recorded which). The CDR3 runs from the conserved cysteine through the conserved F or W.

cdr3_aa v_call
CASSPDRGSEKLFF TRBV7-2
CASSFTGRTQYF TRBV6-2/TRBV6-3
CASSLSRMSGTTRGYNEQFF TRBV7-6
CASSFSGLYGQYF TRBV5-6
CSARRLLAGDSYEQYF TRBV20-1
CASNGPRSYNEQFF TRBV7-9
CASSPPGSIYEQYF TRBV7-9
CLTGGPHYGYTF TRBV6-6
CASSPLKSGEQYF TRBV18
CASSLVGRARSGEQFF TRBV5-1
CSARALAADTGELFF TRBV20-1
CASSPSGTSGSDEQYF TRBV9
CSGGTTLIQAFF TRBV29-1
CASSPGLGADTQYF TRBV18
CASSSRDNSPLHF TRBV12-3/TRBV12-4
CATGTGAAGELFF TRBV24-1
CASSPIAGQYNEQFF TRBV18
CSARVGFMNTEAFF TRBV20-1
CASSPGTGSHEQYF TRBV12-3/TRBV12-4
CASSFGQNTDTQYF TRBV13
CASSYQNNEQFF TRBV6-2/TRBV6-3
CASSQKMWRTDTQYF TRBV4-3
CASSPHGNSVETQYF TRBV7-7
CASRIGPSGDTQYF TRBV28
CASSRAGGPINTGELFF TRBV12-3/TRBV12-4
CASSRRDRADEQYF TRBV27
CASSLYRQGSYNEQFF TRBV7-8
CSVRGRASYEQYF TRBV20-1
CASSILPGPSTDTQYF TRBV7-8